What follows describes a single T cell receptor (beta chain). The RNA input was roughly 0.45 to 1 ug, and it was reverse transcribed with random hexamers. The TCR beta CDR3 was amplified by immunoSEQ multiplex PCR across 54 Vbeta, 13 Jbeta. Each CDR3 protein is one row after TCRdb ran MiXCR on the immunoSEQ multiplex PCR reads. The sample has tens of thousands of distinct CDR3 sequences, more than 85% seen once. Negative isolation yielded CD8+ and CD4+ T cells; FACS enriched TEMRA cells. This sample is drawn from a study of CD8 T cells in Susac syndrome. CDR1 and CDR2 from the germline V gene are SNHLY and FYNNEI. V gave up 3 bases and J gave up 2 bases, with 17 bases separating them. The CDR3 is 17 residues long.

The sequence was collected from a human donor in good health. Sequencing was carried out using CD8+ T cells from PBMCs. J is TRBJ1-5 and V is TRBV2; D might be TRBD1 (6 bases). CDR3 in amino acids: CASSEGRDIIGNQPQHF. DNA of the CDR3: TGTGCCAGCAGTGAGGGCCGGGACATAATCGGCAATCAGCCCCAGCATTTT.